Listed below are T cell receptor beta chains from one sample, sequenced in a study of shared clonotypes between healthy human individuals. Profiling relied on immunoSEQ multiplex PCR, and the TCRdb table lists in-frame clones only, not all of them. The sample has 450,000 to 700,000 clones, roughly 96% seen once. Source material: naive CD8+ T cells sorted from blood. These receptors all come from a young woman in good health. CDR3s include the opening cysteine and the closing phenylalanine or tryptophan. The D gene is left open where the match is weak. A row's size may be missing; if present it is once, few, many or a size class.

.	TRBV6-6	TRBD2	TRBJ2-2	TGTGCCAGCAGTTCAAGGGGAGGGACGACGACCGGGGAGCTGTTTTTT	CASSSRGGTTTGELFF
.	TRBV5-4	.	TRBJ2-3	TGTGCCAGCAGCTTCGGTTCTGGTTGGCGAGTCACAGATACGCAGTATTTT	CASSFGSGWRVTDTQYF
.	TRBV6-5	.	TRBJ1-1	TGTGCCAGCAGTTACGGGTTAGGGACTGAAGCTTTCTTT	CASSYGLGTEAFF
once	TRBV5-4	.	TRBJ1-4	TGTGCCAGCGGTACGGCTTCGAATGAAAAACTGTTTTTT	CASGTASNEKLFF
.	TRBV7-2	TRBD2	TRBJ2-5	TGTGCCAGCAGCTTCACTAGCGGGCCCCAAGAGACCCAGTACTTC	CASSFTSGPQETQYF
.	TRBV5-1	.	TRBJ2-7	TGCGCCAGCAGCTCCCGGGGCAGCCTATACGAGCAGTACTTC	CASSSRGSLYEQYF
.	TRBV19	.	TRBJ1-1	TGTGCCAGTAGTTTGCGGACAGCTAACACTGAAGCTTTCTTT	CASSLRTANTEAFF
.	TRBV12-5	TRBD2	TRBJ2-2	TGTGCTAGTGGTGCGGGGGACTCGAACACCGGGGAGCTGTTTTTT	CASGAGDSNTGELFF
once	TRBV2	TRBD1	TRBJ1-3	TGTGCCAGCAGGGATAAAACAGGGGGCGGAAACACCATATATTTT	CASRDKTGGGNTIYF
.	TRBV13	.	TRBJ1-5	TGTGCCAGCAGCGCGAGCAGGGGTAATCAGCCCCAGCATTTT	CASSASRGNQPQHF
.	TRBV6-1	.	TRBJ1-1	TGTGCCAGCAGTATAACAGGGAGCGCTGAAGCTTTCTTT	CASSITGSAEAFF
.	TRBV5-4	.	TRBJ1-2	TGTGCCAGCAGCCCTTGGGCGGAAGGCTACACCTTC	CASSPWAEGYTF
.	TRBV9	.	TRBJ2-2	TGTGCCAGCAGCGGGCCCCTGGGGGCGGGATTGGACACCGGGGAGCTGTTTTTT	CASSGPLGAGLDTGELFF
.	TRBV13	.	TRBJ2-4	TGTGCCAGCAGCTCAGGGCTAGCCAAAAACATTCAGTACTTC	CASSSGLAKNIQYF
once	TRBV27	TRBD2	TRBJ2-1	TGTGCCAGCAGTTTAGCGGGAGGATCTAACAATGAGCAGTTCTTC	CASSLAGGSNNEQFF
.	TRBV15	.	TRBJ1-1	TGTGCCACCAGCAGAGATATGCAGGGATCCGAAGCTTTCTTT	CATSRDMQGSEAFF
.	TRBV5-4	.	TRBJ2-1	TGTGCCAGCAGTAACGGGGGTTACAATGAGCAGTTCTTC	CASSNGGYNEQFF
.	TRBV5-1	.	TRBJ2-7	TGCGCCAGCAGCGGGGACACGTCGTACGAGCAGTACTTC	CASSGDTSYEQYF
once	TRBV7-9	TRBD1	TRBJ1-2	TGTGCCAGCAGCTTAGGGACAGGGACAGGAGCTAACTATGGCTACACCTTC	CASSLGTGTGANYGYTF
.	TRBV21-1	.	TRBJ2-7	TGTGCCAGCAGCAAAGGGGGGGGAACCTGCGAGCAGTACTTC	CASSKGGGTCEQYF
.	TRBV27	.	TRBJ1-1	TGTGCCAGCTCAACAGGGAACACTGAAGCTTTCTTT	CASSTGNTEAFF
.	TRBV11-2	.	TRBJ2-3	TGTGCCAGCAGCTTGGCTGGGGAGGCAGATACGCAGTATTTT	CASSLAGEADTQYF
.	TRBV6-5	.	TRBJ1-2	TGTGCCAGCAGTGACTCAAATTACTATGGCTACACCTTC	CASSDSNYYGYTF
.	TRBV5-6	.	TRBJ2-7	TGTGCCAGCAGCCCAGCGGGCGCGGGGACCTACGAGCAGTACTTC	CASSPAGAGTYEQYF
.	TRBV6-6	TRBD1	TRBJ1-2	TGTGCCAGCAGTACCGGGACAGCTAACTATGGCTACACCTTC	CASSTGTANYGYTF
.	TRBV27	.	TRBJ1-2	TGTGCCAGCAGTCCCACAGGACAGAGCTATGGCTACACCTTC	CASSPTGQSYGYTF
few	TRBV7-9	.	TRBJ1-1	TGTGCCAGCAGCTCCGGGTCCCGAGGTGAAGCTTTCTTT	CASSSGSRGEAFF
.	TRBV5-8	TRBD2	TRBJ2-7	TGTGCCAGCAGCCCGGACGCGGGAGAGTCCTACGAGCAGTACTTC	CASSPDAGESYEQYF
few	TRBV7-9	.	TRBJ1-2	TGTGCCAGCAGCTTACTTCGGGAGGGCGGCTACACCTTC	CASSLLREGGYTF